This T cell receptor (beta chain) is from a study of tumour-infiltrating T cells in Burkitt lymphoma. Overall study context: Overall and progression-free survival were predicted by productive clonality.

V lost 4 bases and J lost 1; bases outside the gene matches: 7. Germline V gene sequence: CDR1 MGHDK, CDR2 SYGVNS. The CDR3 length is 16 residues. This clone turned up a few times. The data were produced by immunoSEQ multiplex PCR, yet TCRdb's version contains in-frame clones alone and is incomplete. The sample includes 11,000 to 15,000 clones, approximately 28% of them seen just once. The sequence was obtained from a human donor with diffuse large B-cell lymphoma. V and J are TRBV25-1 and TRBJ2-4; 7 bases are shared with TRBD2. The sequencing sample was made of tumor tissue. The CDR3 sequence is CASSVSSGGAKNIQYF. The CDR3 DNA sequence: TGTGCCAGCAGTGTTTCTAGCGGTGGCGCCAAAAACATTCAGTACTTC.